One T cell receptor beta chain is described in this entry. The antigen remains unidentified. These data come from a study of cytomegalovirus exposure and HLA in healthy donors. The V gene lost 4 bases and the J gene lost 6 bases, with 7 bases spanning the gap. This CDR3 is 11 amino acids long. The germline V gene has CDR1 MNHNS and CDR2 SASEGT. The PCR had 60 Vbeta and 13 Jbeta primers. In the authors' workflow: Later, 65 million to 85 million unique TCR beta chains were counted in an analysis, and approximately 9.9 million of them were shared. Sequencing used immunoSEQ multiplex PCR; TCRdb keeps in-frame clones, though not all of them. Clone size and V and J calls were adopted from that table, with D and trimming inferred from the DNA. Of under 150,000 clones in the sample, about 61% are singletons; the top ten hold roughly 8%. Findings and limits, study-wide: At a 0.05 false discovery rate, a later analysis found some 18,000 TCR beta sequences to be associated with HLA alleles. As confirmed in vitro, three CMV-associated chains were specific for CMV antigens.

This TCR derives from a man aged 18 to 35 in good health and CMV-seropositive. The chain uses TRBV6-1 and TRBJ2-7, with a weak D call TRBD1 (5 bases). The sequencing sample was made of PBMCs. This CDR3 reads CASSVGAEQYV. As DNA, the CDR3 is TGTGCCAGCAGTGTAGGGGCCGAGCAGTACGTC.